This T cell receptor (beta chain) was documented in a study of blood T cell repertoires in COVID-19. Study-level information: Samples came from the United States, Italy and Spain, spanning acute and convalescent COVID-19.

Trimming at V came to 6 bases and at J to 10 bases, leaving 8 bases not matched to a gene. CDR1 and CDR2 (germline): ENHRY, SYGVKD. CDR3 size: 13 residues. Libraries were prepared by immunoSEQ multiplex PCR; TCRdb keeps only in-frame clonotypes and omits some of them. The sample lists under 200,000 clones, around 82% occurring once. The sample holds a few counts of this clone. All enrollees were roughly 18 to 90 years old and from 20 to 30 US areas. Cohort allocation depended upon clinical history that participants reported. The TCR sequence derives from a woman aged 55-69 years with acute COVID-19. The sequenced sample consisted of PBMCs or T cells enriched from blood (not recorded which). The chain links TRBV10-3 to TRBJ2-1; 8 bases are shared with TRBD1. The CDR3 region has the DNA TGTGCCATCAGCGGACAGGGAGGACAAGAGCAGTTCTTC. This sequence encodes CAISGQGGQEQFF.